This T cell receptor beta chain was sequenced in a study of Ad26.COV2.S vaccination and SARS-CoV-2 variants. At the level of the study: The donor was enrolled in the Ad26.COV2.S arm of the COV1001 trial. Findings and limits, study-wide: It is possible that the TCR breadth and depth analyses underestimated the total T cell responses.

With respect to this clone: What it binds is not known.

Treatment in this sample: 15 to 20 received Ad26.COV2.S at low or high dose, single or two shots; several received placebo; per-sample allocation not given. Sampling was performed 63 days after the first vaccine or placebo injection. Clones were read by immunoSEQ multiplex PCR, and TCRdb kept only the in-frame ones, dropping some. The sample holds 400,000 to 450,000 clones, approximately 92% seen once. The sequence was collected from a person between 18 and 65 years old who received the Ad26.COV2.S COVID-19 vaccine or a placebo. The specimen was peripheral blood, collected in a trial of Ad26.COV2.S vaccine versus placebo.

DNA of the CDR3: TGTGCCAGCATACAGGGGGCCGGCTATGGCTACACCTTC. The encoded protein is CASIQGAGYGYTF. This sequence joins TRBV5-4 and TRBJ1-2; 9 bases map to TRBD1. The germline V gene has CDR1 SGHNT and CDR2 YYREEE (reference sequence). The CDR3 runs 13 residues. Trimming cost V 6 bases and J 4 bases; bases outside gene matches: 4.